The clone carrying this TCR beta chain came up many times. Its antigen is not known. This sample was taken from a study of T cell repertoires in cytomegalovirus infection. MiXCR was run by TCRdb on the reads, yielding one entry per CDR3 protein. This table holds fewer than 550,000 distinct CDR3 sequences, around 11% found once. Trimming stripped 0 bases from V and 0 bases from J, with 9 bases between. Germline V gives CDR1 MGHRA, CDR2 YSYEKL. The CDR3 consists of 17 residues. Study-wide findings and caveats: HLA-C-restricted CMV clonotypes gave the most frequent clonotype in two of eight donors.

The source is a human donor in good health (CMV status not recorded). Some clones in this sample may be carry-over from other donors' samples. The chain couples TRBV4-1 to TRBJ2-6; tentatively, D is TRBD1 or TRBD2 (5 bases each). Sequenced sample: PBMCs. The CDR3 sequence: CASSQDLRGSGANVLTF. In nucleotides, the CDR3 is TGCGCCAGCAGCCAAGATCTGAGGGGCTCTGGGGCCAACGTCCTGACTTTC.